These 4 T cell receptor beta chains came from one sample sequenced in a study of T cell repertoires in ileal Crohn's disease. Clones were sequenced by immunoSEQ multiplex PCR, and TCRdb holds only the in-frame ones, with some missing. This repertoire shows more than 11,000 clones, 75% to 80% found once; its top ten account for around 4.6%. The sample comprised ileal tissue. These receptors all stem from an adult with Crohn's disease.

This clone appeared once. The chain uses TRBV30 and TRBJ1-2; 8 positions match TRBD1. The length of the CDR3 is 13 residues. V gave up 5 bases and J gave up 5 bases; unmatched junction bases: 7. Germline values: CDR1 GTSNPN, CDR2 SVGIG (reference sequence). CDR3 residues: CAWQTGGRYGYTF. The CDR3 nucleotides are TGTGCCTGGCAAACAGGGGGTAGGTATGGCTACACCTTC.

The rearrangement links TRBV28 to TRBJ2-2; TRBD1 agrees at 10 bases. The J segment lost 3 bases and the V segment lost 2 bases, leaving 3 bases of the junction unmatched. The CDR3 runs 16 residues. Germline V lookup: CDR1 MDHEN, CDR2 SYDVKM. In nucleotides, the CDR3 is TGTGCCAGCAGTTTAAGGGACAGGGGACACACCGGGGAGCTGTTTTTT. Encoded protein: CASSLRDRGHTGELFF. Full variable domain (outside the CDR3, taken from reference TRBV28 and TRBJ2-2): DVKVTQSSRYLVKRTGEKVFLECVQDMDHENMFWYRQDPGLGLRLIYFSYDVKMKEKGDIPEGYSVSREKKERFSLILESASTNQTSMYLCASSLRDRGHTGELFFGEGSRLTVL.

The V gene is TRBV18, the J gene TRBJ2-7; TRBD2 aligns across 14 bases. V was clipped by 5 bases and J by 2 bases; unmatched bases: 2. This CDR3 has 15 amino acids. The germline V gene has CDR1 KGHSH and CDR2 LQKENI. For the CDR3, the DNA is TGTGCCAGCTCATCGACTAGCGGGGGGGCCTACGAGCAGTACTTC. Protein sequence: CASSSTSGGAYEQYF. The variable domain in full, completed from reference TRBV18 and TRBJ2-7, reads NAGVMQNPRHLVRRRGQEARLRCSPMKGHSHVYWYRQLPEEGLKFMVYLQKENIIDESGMPKERFSAEFPKEGPSILRIQQVVRGDSAAYFCASSSTSGGAYEQYFGPGTRLTVT.

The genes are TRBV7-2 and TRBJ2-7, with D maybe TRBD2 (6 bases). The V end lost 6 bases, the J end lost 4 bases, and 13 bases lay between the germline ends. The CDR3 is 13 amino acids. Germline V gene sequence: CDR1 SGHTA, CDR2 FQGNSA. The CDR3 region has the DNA TGTGCCAGCAGGGCGACGGGAGCATACGAGCAGTACTTC. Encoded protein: CASRATGAYEQYF. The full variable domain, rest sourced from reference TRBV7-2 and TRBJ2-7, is GAGVSQSPSNKVTEKGKDVELRCDPISGHTALYWYRQSLGQGLEFLIYFQGNSAPDKSGLPSDRFSAERTGGSVSTLTIQRTQQEDSAVYLCASRATGAYEQYFGPGTRLTVT.